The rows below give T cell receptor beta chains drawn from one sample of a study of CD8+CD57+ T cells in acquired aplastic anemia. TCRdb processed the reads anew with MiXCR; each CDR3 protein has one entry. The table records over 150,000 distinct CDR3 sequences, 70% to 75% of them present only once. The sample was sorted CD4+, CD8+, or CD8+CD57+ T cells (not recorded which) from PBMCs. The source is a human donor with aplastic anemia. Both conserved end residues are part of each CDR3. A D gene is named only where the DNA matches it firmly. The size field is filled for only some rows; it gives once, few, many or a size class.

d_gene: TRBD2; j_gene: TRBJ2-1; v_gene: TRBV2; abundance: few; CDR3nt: TGTGCCAGCAGTGAAGTCGGGACTAGCGGGGGCAATGAGCAGTTCTTC; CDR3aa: CASSEVGTSGGNEQFF
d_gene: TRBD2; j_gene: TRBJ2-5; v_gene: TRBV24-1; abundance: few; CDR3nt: TGTGCCACCAGTGAGGGTGCTAGCGGGACGTACCAAGAGACCCAGTACTTC; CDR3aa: CATSEGASGTYQETQYF
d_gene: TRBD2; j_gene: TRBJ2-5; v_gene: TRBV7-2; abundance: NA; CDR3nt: TGTGCCAGCAGCATCCAGCGGGGCCAAGAGACCCAGTACTTC; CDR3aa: CASSIQRGQETQYF
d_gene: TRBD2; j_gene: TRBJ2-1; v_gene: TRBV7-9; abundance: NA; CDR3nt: TGTGCCAGCAGCCTATCTCCGGGACTAGCGGGGGGGCGGATTGAGCAGTTCTTC; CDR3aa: CASSLSPGLAGGRIEQFF
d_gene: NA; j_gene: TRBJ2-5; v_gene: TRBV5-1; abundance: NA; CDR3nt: TGCGCCAGCAGCTTGGCCGGGGGAATTCAAGAGACCCAGTACTTC; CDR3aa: CASSLAGGIQETQYF
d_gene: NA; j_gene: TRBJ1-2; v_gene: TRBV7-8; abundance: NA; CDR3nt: TGTGCCAGCGGAAAGACTGACTATGGCTACACCTTC; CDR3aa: CASGKTDYGYTF
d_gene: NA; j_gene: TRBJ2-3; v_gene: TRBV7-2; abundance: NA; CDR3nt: TGTGCCAGCAGCTCCCACGTAACTAGCACAGATACGCAGTATTTT; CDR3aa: CASSSHVTSTDTQYF
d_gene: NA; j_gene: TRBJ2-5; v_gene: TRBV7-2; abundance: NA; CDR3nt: TGTGCCAGCAGCTTAAGGACGTCAGGGGAGACCCAGTACTTC; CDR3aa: CASSLRTSGETQYF
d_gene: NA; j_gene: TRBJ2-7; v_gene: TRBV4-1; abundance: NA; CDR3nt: TGCGCCAGCAGCCAAGAAACTAGGGACGAGCAGTACTTC; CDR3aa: CASSQETRDEQYF
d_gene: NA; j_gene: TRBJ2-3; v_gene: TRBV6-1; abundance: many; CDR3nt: TGTGCCAGCAGTGAGTCTAGGTCCGGCACAGATACGCAGTATTTT; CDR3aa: CASSESRSGTDTQYF
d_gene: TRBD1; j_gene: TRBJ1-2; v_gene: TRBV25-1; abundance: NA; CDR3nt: TGTGCCAGCAGTGAAACAGGGGCTAACTATGGCTACACCTTC; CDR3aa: CASSETGANYGYTF
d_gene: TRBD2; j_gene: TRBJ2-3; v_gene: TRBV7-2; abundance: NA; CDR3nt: TGTGCCAGCAGCTTCAGCGGGGGGGCGGATACGCAGTATTTT; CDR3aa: CASSFSGGADTQYF
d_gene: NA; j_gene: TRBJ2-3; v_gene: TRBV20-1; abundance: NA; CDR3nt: TGCAGTGCTAGACCAAGGGGCGGAGGTACGCAGTATTTT; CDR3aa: CSARPRGGGTQYF
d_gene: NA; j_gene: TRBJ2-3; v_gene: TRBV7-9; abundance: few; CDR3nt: TGTGCCAGCCAGGGACTCCAGGTTGGAGATACGCAGTATTTT; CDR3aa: CASQGLQVGDTQYF
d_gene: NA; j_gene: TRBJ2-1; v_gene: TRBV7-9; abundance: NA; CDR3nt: TGTGCCAGCAGCTGGGCGGGAAACTACAATGAGCAGTTCTTC; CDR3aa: CASSWAGNYNEQFF
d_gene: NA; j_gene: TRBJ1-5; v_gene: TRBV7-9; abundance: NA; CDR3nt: TGTGCCAGCAGCTTGGCACGGCCGAATCAGCCCCAGCATTTT; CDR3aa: CASSLARPNQPQHF
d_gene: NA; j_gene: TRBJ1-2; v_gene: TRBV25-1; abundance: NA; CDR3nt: TGTGCCAGCAGGCAAAACTATGGCTACACCTTC; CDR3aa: CASRQNYGYTF
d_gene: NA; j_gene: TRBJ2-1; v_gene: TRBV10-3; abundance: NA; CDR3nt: TGTGCCATCAGGGGGGGATCCGGGGAGTTTGATGAGCAGTTCTTC; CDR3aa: CAIRGGSGEFDEQFF
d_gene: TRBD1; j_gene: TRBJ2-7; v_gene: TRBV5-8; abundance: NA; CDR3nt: TGTGCCAGCAGCTCCGGACAGGCATCCTACGAGCAGTACTTC; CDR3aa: CASSSGQASYEQYF
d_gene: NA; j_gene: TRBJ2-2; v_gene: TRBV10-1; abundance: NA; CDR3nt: TGCGCCAGCAGTGAGGCCATTAGGAACGGGGAGCTGTTTTTT; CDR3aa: CASSEAIRNGELFF
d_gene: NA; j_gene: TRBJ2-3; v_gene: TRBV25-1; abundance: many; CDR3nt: TGTGCCAGCAGTCATTCTTCGACAACTACAACAGATACGCAGTATTTT; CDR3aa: CASSHSSTTTTDTQYF
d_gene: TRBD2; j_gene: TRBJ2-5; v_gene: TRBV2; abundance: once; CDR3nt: TGTGCCAGCAGTGAATCACTAGCGGGAGTCGAGACCCAGTACTTC; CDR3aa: CASSESLAGVETQYF
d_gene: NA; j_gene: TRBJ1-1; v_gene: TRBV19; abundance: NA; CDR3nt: TGTGCCAGTAGTATGGGGTCGCAGACTGAAGCTTTCTTT; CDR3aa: CASSMGSQTEAFF
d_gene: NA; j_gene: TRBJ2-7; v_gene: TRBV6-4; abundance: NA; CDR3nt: TGTGCCATCAGGGGGGGCTACGAGCAGTACTTC; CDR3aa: CAIRGGYEQYF
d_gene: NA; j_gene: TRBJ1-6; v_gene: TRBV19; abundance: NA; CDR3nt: TGTGCCAGTAGTATTGGGCCGGGGCTCAATAATTCACCCCTCCACTTT; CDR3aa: CASSIGPGLNNSPLHF
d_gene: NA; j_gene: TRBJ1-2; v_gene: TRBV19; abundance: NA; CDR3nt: TGTGCCAGTAGCAGGGGCAGGCCCCGGGGCTACACCTTC; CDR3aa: CASSRGRPRGYTF
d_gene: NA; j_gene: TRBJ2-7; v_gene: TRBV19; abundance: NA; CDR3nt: TGTGCCAGTAGTAGGGCCGGGGCCTACGAGCAGTACTTC; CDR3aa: CASSRAGAYEQYF
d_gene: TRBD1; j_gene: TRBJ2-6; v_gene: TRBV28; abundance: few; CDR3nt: TGTGCCAGCTCAGGGGACAGCTCGTTCTCTGGGGCCAACGTCCTGACTTTC; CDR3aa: CASSGDSSFSGANVLTF
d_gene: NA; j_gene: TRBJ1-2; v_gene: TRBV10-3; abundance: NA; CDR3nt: TGTGCCATCAGCCCACAGGGATACTATGGCTACACCTTC; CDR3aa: CAISPQGYYGYTF
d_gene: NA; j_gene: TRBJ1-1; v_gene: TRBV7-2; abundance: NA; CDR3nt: TGTGCCAGCAGCCAAGAAGCGGCTGAAGCTTTCTTT; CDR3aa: CASSQEAAEAFF
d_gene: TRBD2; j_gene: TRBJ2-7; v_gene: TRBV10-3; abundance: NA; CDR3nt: TGTGCCACCCAGGGAGGGGTCACCTACGAGCAGTACTTC; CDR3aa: CATQGGVTYEQYF